This T cell receptor (beta chain) was captured by sequencing in a study of PD-1 blockade in mismatch repair-deficient tumors. At the level of the study: Patients had about a dozen mismatch repair-deficient cancer types, all previously treated and progressing.

PCR or immunohistochemistry showed mismatch repair deficiency in every enrolled patient. The TCR-sequenced patients were a few responders to pembrolizumab. Findings and caveats of the study: Tumor-resident clones, often absent from pretreatment blood, expanded after pembrolizumab and then contracted.

V shed 1 base and J shed 0 bases, with 13 bases lying between them. The CDR3 is 16 amino acids. Clones were read by immunoSEQ multiplex PCR, and TCRdb kept only the in-frame ones, dropping some. The sample has roughly 70,000 clones; about 78% are singletons. In the case of this clone: Its cognate antigen is unknown.

This receptor was identified in an adult with mismatch repair-deficient cancer. The sequencing here drew on peripheral blood, taken 2 weeks after starting pembrolizumab. This chain connects TRBV23-1 to TRBJ2-7; D gene ambiguous. TRBV23-1 is annotated as an ORF whose role is uncertain. This chain's CDR3 is CASSQYPPPISYEQYF. CDR3 nucleotide sequence: TGCGCCAGCAGTCAATACCCCCCGCCGATCTCCTACGAGCAGTACTTC.